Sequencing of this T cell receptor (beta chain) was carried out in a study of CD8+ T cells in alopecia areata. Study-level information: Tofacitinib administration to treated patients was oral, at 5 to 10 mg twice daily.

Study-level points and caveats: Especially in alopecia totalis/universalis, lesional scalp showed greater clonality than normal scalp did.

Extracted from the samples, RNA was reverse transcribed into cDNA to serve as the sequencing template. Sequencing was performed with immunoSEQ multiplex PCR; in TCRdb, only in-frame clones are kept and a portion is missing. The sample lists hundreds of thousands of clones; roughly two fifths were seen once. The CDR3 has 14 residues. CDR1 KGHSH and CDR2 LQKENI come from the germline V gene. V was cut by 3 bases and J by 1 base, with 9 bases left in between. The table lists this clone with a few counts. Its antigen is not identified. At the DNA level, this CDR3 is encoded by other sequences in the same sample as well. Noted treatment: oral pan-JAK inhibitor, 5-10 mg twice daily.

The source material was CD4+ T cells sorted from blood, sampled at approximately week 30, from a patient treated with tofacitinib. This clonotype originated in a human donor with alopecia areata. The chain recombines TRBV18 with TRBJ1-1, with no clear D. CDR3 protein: CASSPRTENTEAFF. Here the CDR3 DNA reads TGTGCCAGCTCACCGCGGACGGAGAACACTGAAGCTTTCTTT.